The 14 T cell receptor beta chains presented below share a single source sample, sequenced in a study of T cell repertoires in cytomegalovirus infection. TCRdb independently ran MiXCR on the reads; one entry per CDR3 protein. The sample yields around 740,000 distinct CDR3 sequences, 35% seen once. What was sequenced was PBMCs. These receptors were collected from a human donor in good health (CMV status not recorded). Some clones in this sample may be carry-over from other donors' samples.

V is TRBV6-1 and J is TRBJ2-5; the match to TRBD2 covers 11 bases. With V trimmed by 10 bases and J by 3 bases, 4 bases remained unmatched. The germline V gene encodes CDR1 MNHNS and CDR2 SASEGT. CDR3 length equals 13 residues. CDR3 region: CATRGLAEETQYF. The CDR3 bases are TGTGCCACCCGGGGACTAGCGGAAGAGACCCAGTACTTC.

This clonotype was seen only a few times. The CDR3 region is CASFSPSEPFYEQYF. CDR3 nucleotides: TGTGCCAGCTTTTCCCCTAGCGAACCCTTCTACGAGCAGTACTTC. This chain uses TRBV28 with TRBJ2-7; D possibly corresponds to TRBD2 (6 bases). CDR3 length equals 15 residues. Germline assignment: CDR1 MDHEN and CDR2 SYDVKM. The ends were cut back, 8 bases at V and 3 bases at J, with 20 bases in the middle.

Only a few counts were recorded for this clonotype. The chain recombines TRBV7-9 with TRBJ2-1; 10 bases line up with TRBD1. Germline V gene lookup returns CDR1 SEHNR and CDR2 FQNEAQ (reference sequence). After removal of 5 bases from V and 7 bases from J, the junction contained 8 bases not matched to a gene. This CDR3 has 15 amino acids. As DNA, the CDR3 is TGTGCCAGCAGCCCGGCCGGGACAGGGGTTAATGAGCAGTTCTTC. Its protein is CASSPAGTGVNEQFF.

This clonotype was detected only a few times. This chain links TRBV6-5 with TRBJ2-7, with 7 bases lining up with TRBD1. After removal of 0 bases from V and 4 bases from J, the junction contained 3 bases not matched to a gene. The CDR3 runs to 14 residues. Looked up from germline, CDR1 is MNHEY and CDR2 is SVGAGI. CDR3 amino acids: CASSYSNRGYEQYF. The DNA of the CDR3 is TGTGCCAGCAGTTACTCGAACAGGGGTTACGAGCAGTACTTC.

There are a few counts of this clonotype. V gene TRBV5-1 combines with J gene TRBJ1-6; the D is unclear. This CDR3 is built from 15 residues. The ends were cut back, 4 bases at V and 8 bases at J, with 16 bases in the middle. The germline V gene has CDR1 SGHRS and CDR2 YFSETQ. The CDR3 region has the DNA TGCGCCAGCAGCGTCGGCACAGTACCCTATTCACCCCTCCACTTT. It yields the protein CASSVGTVPYSPLHF. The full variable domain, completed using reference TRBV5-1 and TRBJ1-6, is KAGVTQTPRYLIKTRGQQVTLSCSPISGHRSVSWYQQTPGQGLQFLFEYFSETQRNKGNFPGRFSGRQFSNSRSEMNVSTLELGDSALYLCASSVGTVPYSPLHFGNGTRLTVT.

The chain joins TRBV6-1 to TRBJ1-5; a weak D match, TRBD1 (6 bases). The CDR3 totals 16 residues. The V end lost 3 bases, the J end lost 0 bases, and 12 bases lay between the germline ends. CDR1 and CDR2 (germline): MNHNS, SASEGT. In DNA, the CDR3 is TGTGCCAGCAGTGATTACCTGGACAGTAGCAATCAGCCCCAGCATTTT. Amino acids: CASSDYLDSSNQPQHF.

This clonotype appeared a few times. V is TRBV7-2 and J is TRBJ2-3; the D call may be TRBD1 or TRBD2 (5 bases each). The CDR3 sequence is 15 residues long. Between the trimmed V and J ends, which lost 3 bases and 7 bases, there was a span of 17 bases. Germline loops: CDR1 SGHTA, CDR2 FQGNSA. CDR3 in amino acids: CASSLTGPAGNTQYF. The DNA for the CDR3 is TGTGCCAGCAGCTTGACGGGACCCGCCGGAAATACGCAGTATTTT. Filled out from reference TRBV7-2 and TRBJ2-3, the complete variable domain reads GAGVSQSPSNKVTEKGKDVELRCDPISGHTALYWYRQSLGQGLEFLIYFQGNSAPDKSGLPSDRFSAERTGGSVSTLTIQRTQQEDSAVYLCASSLTGPAGNTQYFGPGTRLTVL.

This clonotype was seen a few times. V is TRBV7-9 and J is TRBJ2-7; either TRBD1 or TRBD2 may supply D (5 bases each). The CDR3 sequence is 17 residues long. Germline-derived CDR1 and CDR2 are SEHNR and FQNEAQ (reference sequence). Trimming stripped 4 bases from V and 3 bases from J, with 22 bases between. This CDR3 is CASSSLIQGGGRYEQYF. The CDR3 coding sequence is TGTGCCAGCAGCTCTCTTATCCAGGGTGGGGGTCGCTACGAGCAGTACTTC.

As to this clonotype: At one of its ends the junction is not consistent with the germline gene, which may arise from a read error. CDR3 amino acids: CSSSQRGEETQYF. In nucleotides, the CDR3 is TGCTCCAGCAGCCAACGGGGGGAAGAGACCCAGTACTTC. This rearrangement joins TRBV4-1 to TRBJ2-5; 7 bases map to TRBD2. This CDR3 spans 13 amino acids. Germline values: CDR1 MGHRA, CDR2 YSYEKL.

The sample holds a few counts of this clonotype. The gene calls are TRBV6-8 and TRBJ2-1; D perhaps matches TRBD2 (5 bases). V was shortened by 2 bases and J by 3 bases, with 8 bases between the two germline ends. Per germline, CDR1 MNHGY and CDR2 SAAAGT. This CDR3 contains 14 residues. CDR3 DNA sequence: TGTGCCAGCAGTTACAACGGAGGCTACAATGAGCAGTTCTTC. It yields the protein CASSYNGGYNEQFF.

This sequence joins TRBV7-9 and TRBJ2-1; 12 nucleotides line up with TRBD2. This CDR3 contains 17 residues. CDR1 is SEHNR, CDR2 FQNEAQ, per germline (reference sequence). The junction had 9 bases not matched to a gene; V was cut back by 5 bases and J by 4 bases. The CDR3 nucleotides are TGTGCCAGCAGCACTACCGGACTAGCGGGACCTTACAATGAGCAGTTCTTC. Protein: CASSTTGLAGPYNEQFF.

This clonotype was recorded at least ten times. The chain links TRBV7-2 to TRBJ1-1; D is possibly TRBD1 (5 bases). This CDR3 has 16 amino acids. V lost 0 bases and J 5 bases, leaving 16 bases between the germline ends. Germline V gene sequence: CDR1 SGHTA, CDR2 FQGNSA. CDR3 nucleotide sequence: TGTGCCAGCAGCTTAGCCGGATGGGGCGGGGGGACTGAAGCTTTCTTT. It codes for CASSLAGWGGGTEAFF.

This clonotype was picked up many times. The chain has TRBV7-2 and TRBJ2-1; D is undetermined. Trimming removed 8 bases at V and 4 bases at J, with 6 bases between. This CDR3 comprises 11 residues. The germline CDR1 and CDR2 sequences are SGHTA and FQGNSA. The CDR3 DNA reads TGTGCCAGCGCCTATTACAATGAGCAGTTCTTC. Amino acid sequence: CASAYYNEQFF.

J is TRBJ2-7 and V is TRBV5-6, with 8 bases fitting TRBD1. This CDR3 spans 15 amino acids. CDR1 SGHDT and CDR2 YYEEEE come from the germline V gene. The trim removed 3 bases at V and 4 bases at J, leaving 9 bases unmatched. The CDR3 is CASSSTGTGMYEQYF. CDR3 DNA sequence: TGTGCCAGCAGCTCTACCGGGACAGGAATGTACGAGCAGTACTTC.